A selection of T cell receptor beta chains follows, all from one sample in a study of blood T cell repertoires in COVID-19. Data came from immunoSEQ multiplex PCR; TCRdb stores just in-frame clones and leaves some out. The repertoire holds just over 95,000 clones, with roughly 82% as singletons. The specimen sequenced was peripheral blood. The receptors were gathered from a man aged 80 or over with acute or convalescent COVID-19. CDR3s leave out the opening cysteine and the closing phenylalanine or tryptophan. Size is omitted from some rows. Given values are once, few, many or a class for expanded clones.

V: TRBV19; size: -; CDR3: ASSTTGGSKKLF
V: TRBV5-1; size: -; CDR3: ASSFGLAGASGANVLT
V: TRBV3-1/TRBV3-2; size: once; CDR3: ASSQQPGATSPLH
V: TRBV6-2/TRBV6-3; size: few; CDR3: ASSYAEYNSPLH
V: TRBV6-6; size: -; CDR3: ASSTSGATDTQY
V: TRBV9; size: few; CDR3: ASSVGRAGNYGYT
V: TRBV11-3; size: few; CDR3: ASSPWTGGELF
V: TRBV6-5; size: once; CDR3: ASRQGSQPQH
V: TRBV15; size: once; CDR3: ATSRDGTQQF
V: TRBV28; size: -; CDR3: ASSFESYGYT
V: TRBV5-1; size: -; CDR3: ASSRGLAGGKTDTQY
V: TRBV7-2; size: -; CDR3: ASSLTSGSSYEQY
V: TRBV9; size: -; CDR3: ASSATGISGNTIY
V: TRBV7-6; size: -; CDR3: ASSLIAGANTGELF
V: TRBV19; size: once; CDR3: ASSIDKFEAF
V: TRBV4-3; size: once; CDR3: ASSLSPRDEQY
V: TRBV3-1/TRBV3-2; size: -; CDR3: ASSQDDRVTFQETQY
V: TRBV6-1; size: -; CDR3: ASSETFYQPQH
V: TRBV7-9; size: -; CDR3: ASSSPPGTSGRFAGELF
V: TRBV30; size: few; CDR3: AWNIRGIRETQY
V: TRBV19; size: -; CDR3: ASSWGVEGEKLF
V: TRBV18; size: few; CDR3: ASSPRLGAGYGYT
V: TRBV30; size: -; CDR3: AWNPGGLHEQY
V: TRBV5-1; size: -; CDR3: ASSWGRPGELF
V: TRBV19; size: -; CDR3: ASSSPNRGGEKLF
V: TRBV5-4; size: -; CDR3: ASSPHSSREKLF
V: TRBV30; size: once; CDR3: AFTGDTFYGYT
V: TRBV28; size: -; CDR3: ASSAGTREAF
V: TRBV2; size: once; CDR3: ASRTGTANNQPQH
V: TRBV12-5; size: -; CDR3: ASGRLGVRLAGRYEQY
V: TRBV10-1; size: -; CDR3: ASSEPGVGQGRNEQF
V: TRBV11-3; size: -; CDR3: ASSLVGTGATGELF
V: TRBV30; size: -; CDR3: AWRDGGEQY
V: TRBV7-8; size: -; CDR3: ASSLLSRQGYT
V: TRBV9; size: once; CDR3: ASSVLDQGEQY
V: TRBV4-1; size: -; CDR3: ASSQPLNEQF
V: TRBV5-1; size: few; CDR3: ASSVYRETNSPLH
V: TRBV9; size: -; CDR3: ASSVGPVSGDEQF
V: TRBV5-5; size: many; CDR3: ASSLSPLGTGGNEKLF
V: TRBV2; size: -; CDR3: ASSEWLSNQPQH
V: TRBV12-3/TRBV12-4; size: -; CDR3: ASSWENKNIQY
V: TRBV7-2; size: -; CDR3: ASSLVGGAGVNNEQF
V: TRBV19; size: -; CDR3: ASSIQQGATPYEQY
V: TRBV7-2; size: -; CDR3: ASSRDRGFYEQY
V: TRBV7-9; size: once; CDR3: ASSLFNNRALPYGYT
V: TRBV28; size: -; CDR3: ASSPSRLAASSYNEQF
V: TRBV7-2; size: -; CDR3: ASSLIAGNTEAF
V: TRBV2; size: -; CDR3: ASTPPGQTNQPQH
V: TRBV27; size: once; CDR3: ASRFSGYSYEQY
V: TRBV29-1; size: -; CDR3: SAVGGLAGNTGELF
V: TRBV28; size: -; CDR3: ASSSPDRGLQETQY
V: TRBV5-5; size: few; CDR3: ASSWREQGNSPLH